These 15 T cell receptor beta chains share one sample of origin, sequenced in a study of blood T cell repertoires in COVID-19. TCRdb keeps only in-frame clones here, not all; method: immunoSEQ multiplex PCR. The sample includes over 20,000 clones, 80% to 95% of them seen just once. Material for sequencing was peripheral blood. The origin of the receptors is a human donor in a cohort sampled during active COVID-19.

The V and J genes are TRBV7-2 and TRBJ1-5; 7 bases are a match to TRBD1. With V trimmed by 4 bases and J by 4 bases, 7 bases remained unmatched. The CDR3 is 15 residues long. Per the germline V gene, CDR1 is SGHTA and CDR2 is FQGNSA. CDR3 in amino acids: CASSSTGSWNQPQHF. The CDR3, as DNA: TGTGCCAGCAGCTCGACAGGGTCCTGGAATCAGCCCCAGCATTTT.

In nucleotides, the CDR3 is TGCGCCAGCAGCCCGGGGACTAGCGGGAGGTTTAGGAATGAGCAGTTCTTC. Translating gives CASSPGTSGRFRNEQFF. The rearrangement links TRBV4-1 to TRBJ2-1, with 15 bases that match TRBD2. The germline V gene has CDR1 MGHRA and CDR2 YSYEKL. The CDR3 extends over 17 amino acids. V was pared by 4 bases and J by 7 bases, with 8 bases of the junction left unmatched.

The CDR3 sequence: CASSIQGLGEQYF. CDR3 coding DNA: TGTGCCAGTAGTATCCAGGGGCTGGGCGAGCAGTACTTC. The chain recombines TRBV19 with TRBJ2-7, with D possibly matching TRBD1 (6 bases). V gave up 3 bases and J gave up 6 bases, with 12 bases separating them. The CDR3 runs 13 residues. CDR1 LNHDA and CDR2 SQIVND come from the germline V gene (reference sequence).

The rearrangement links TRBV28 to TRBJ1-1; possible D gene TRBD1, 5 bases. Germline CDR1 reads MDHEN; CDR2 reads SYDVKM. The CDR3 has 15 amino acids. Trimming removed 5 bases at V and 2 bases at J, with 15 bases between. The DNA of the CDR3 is TGTGCCAGCAGTCCGCCGGGGGGGGTCAACACTGAAGCTTTCTTT. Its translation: CASSPPGGVNTEAFF. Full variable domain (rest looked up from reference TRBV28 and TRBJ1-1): DVKVTQSSRYLVKRTGEKVFLECVQDMDHENMFWYRQDPGLGLRLIYFSYDVKMKEKGDIPEGYSVSREKKERFSLILESASTNQTSMYLCASSPPGGVNTEAFFGQGTRLTVV.

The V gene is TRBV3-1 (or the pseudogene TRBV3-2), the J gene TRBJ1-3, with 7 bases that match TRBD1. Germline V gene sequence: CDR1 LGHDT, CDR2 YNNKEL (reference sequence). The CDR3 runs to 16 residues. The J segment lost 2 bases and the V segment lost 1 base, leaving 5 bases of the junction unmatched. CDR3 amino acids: CASSQATGVTGNTIYF. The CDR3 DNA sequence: TGTGCCAGCAGCCAAGCCACAGGGGTAACTGGAAACACCATATATTTT.

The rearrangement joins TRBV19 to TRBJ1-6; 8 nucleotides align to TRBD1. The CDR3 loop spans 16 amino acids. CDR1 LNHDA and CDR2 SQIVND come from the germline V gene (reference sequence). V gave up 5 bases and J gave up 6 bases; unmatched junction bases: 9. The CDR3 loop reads CASSLSGTGINSPLHF. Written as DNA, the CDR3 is TGTGCCAGTAGTCTCTCCGGGACAGGCATTAATTCACCCCTCCACTTT.

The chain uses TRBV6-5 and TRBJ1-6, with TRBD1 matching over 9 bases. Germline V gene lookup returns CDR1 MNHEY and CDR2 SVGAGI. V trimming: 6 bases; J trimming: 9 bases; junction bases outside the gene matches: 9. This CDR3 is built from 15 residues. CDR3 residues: CASRPGQGIGSPLHF. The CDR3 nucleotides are TGTGCCAGCAGACCGGGACAGGGAATAGGTTCACCCCTCCACTTT.

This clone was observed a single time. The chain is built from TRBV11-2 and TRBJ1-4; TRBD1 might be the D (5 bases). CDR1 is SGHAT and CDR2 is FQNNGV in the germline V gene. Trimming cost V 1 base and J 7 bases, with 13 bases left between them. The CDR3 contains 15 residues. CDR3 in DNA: TGTGCCAGCAGCTTAGTCGGGGGGTCGGTTGAAAAACTGTTTTTT. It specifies CASSLVGGSVEKLFF.

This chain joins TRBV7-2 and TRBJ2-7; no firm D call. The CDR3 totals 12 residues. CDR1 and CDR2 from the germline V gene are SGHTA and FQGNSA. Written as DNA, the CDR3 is TGTCTCTCGGTGCCTCCCTCCTACGAGCAGTACTTC. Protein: CLSVPPSYEQYF.

The chain's CDR3 is CASRAGTGRTEAFF. CDR3 bases: TGTGCCAGCAGAGCCGGGACAGGGAGAACTGAAGCTTTCTTT. V gene TRBV2 combines with J gene TRBJ1-1; 9 positions agree with TRBD1. V lost 6 bases, J lost 5 bases, and 7 bases stayed unmatched. The CDR3 is 14 amino acids. Germline V gene lookup returns CDR1 SNHLY and CDR2 FYNNEI.

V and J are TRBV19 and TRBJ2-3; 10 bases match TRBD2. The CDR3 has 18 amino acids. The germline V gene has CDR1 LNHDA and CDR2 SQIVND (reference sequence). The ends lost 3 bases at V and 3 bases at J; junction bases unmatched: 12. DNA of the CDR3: TGTGCCAGTAGTATCCACACTAGCGGGGTGGGAGGGACAGATACGCAGTATTTT. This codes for CASSIHTSGVGGTDTQYF.

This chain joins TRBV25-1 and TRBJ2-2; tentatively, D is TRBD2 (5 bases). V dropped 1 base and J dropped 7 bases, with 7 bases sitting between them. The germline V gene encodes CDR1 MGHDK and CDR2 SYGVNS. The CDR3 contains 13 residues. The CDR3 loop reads CASSESGIGELFF. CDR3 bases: TGTGCCAGCAGTGAATCCGGGATCGGGGAGCTGTTTTTT.

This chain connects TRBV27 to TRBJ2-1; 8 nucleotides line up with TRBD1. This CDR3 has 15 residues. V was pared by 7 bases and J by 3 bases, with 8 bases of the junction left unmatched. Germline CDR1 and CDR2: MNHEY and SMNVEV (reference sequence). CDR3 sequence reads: CASTSTGTGYNEQFF. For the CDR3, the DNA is TGTGCCAGCACCTCTACCGGGACAGGCTACAATGAGCAGTTCTTC.

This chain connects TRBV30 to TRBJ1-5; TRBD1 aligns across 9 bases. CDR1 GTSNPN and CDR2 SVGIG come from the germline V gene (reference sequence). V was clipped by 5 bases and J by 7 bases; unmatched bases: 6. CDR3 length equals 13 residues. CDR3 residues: CAWGGQGGQPQHF. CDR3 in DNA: TGTGCCTGGGGGGGACAGGGCGGGCAGCCCCAGCATTTT.

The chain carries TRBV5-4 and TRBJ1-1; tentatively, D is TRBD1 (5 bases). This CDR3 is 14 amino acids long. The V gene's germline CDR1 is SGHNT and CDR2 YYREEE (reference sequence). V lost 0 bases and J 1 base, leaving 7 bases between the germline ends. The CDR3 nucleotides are TGTGCCAGCAGCTTGGCGGGGGAGAACACTGAAGCTTTCTTT. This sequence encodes CASSLAGENTEAFF.